The 10 T cell receptor beta chains reported below all come from one sample, sequenced in a study of identical twins. In TCRdb, the 5' RACE reads were re-called with MiXCR into one record per CDR3 protein. The data hold approximately 700,000 distinct CDR3 sequences, with roughly 6.2% observed a single time. The specimen sequenced was naive T cells sorted from blood. The receptors derive from a man younger than 35 in good health.

This clonotype was seen ten or more times. The chain uses TRBV20-1 and TRBJ2-5, with 8 nucleotides matching TRBD2. Germline lookup yields CDR1 DFQATT and CDR2 SNEGSKA (reference sequence). The V and J ends lost 2 bases and 4 bases, in that order; junction bases with no gene match: 6. There are 14 residues in the CDR3. The CDR3 is CSARPAGAAETQYF. The CDR3, as DNA: TGCAGTGCTAGACCAGCGGGAGCGGCAGAGACCCAGTACTTC.

The J gene is TRBJ2-2, the V gene TRBV6-2 or TRBV6-3, with D unclear. Germline-derived CDR1 and CDR2 are MNHEY and SVGEGT. Trimming cost V 2 bases and J 4 bases, with 8 bases left between them. This CDR3 is built from 14 residues. The CDR3 region is CASSYNRLTGELFF. The CDR3 bases are TGTGCCAGCAGTTACAACAGACTCACCGGGGAGCTGTTTTTT.

In its sample, this clonotype was seen many times. A read error may produce the germline difference seen at one junction end. The chain links TRBV20-1 to TRBJ2-1; TRBD1 matches 8 bases. The germline CDR1 and CDR2 sequences are DFQATT and SNEGSKA (reference sequence). CDR3 length equals 11 residues. The CDR3 spells CSARVRDRPYF. CDR3 in DNA: TGCAGTGCTAGAGTGAGGGACAGGCCCTACTTC.

This clonotype was recorded many times. J is TRBJ2-7 and V is TRBV3-1; 9 bases match TRBD2. The CDR3 covers 16 residues. Trimming at V came to 1 base and at J to 8 bases, leaving 12 bases not matched to a gene. Germline V gives CDR1 LGHDT, CDR2 YNNKEL (reference sequence). Here the CDR3 reads CASSQVAGGPRGQQYF. In nucleotides, the CDR3 is TGTGCCAGCAGCCAAGTGGCGGGAGGGCCCAGGGGTCAGCAGTACTTC.

The gene calls are TRBV20-1 and TRBJ2-1; 7 bases align to TRBD1. V gave up 3 bases and J gave up 0 bases; unmatched junction bases: 11. This CDR3 spans 17 amino acids. The V gene's germline CDR1 is DFQATT and CDR2 SNEGSKA (reference sequence). The CDR3 loop is CSASTLQGWGSYNEQFF. CDR3 DNA: TGCAGTGCTAGTACCTTACAGGGGTGGGGCTCCTACAATGAGCAGTTCTTC.

The table lists this clonotype with many counts. The chain is built from TRBV7-9 and TRBJ2-1; D gene ambiguous. V was clipped by 5 bases and J by 1 base, with 3 bases between them. Looked up from germline, CDR1 is SEHNR and CDR2 is FQNEAQ (reference sequence). The CDR3 has 12 amino acids. CDR3 sequence: CASSASYNEQFF. The DNA of the CDR3 is TGTGCCAGCAGCGCATCCTACAATGAGCAGTTCTTC.

This clonotype was counted a few times. The chain has TRBV6-6 and TRBJ2-7, with 8 bases that match TRBD1. With V trimmed by 5 bases and J by 1 base, 1 base remained unmatched. Germline-derived CDR1 and CDR2 are MNHNY and SVGAGI (reference sequence). CDR3 length: 13 residues. For the CDR3, the DNA is TGTGCCAGCAGTAACAGGGGGTCCTACGAGCAGTACTTC. Amino acid sequence: CASSNRGSYEQYF.

This clonotype occurred once. The V gene is TRBV5-6, the J gene TRBJ2-7, with D possibly TRBD2 on 6 matching bases. CDR3 size: 16 residues. Germline CDR1 reads SGHDT; CDR2 reads YYEEEE. V was clipped by 0 bases and J by 0 bases, with 13 bases between them. DNA of the CDR3: TGTGCCAGCAGCTTGGCGGGGGATCGGAGCTCCTACGAGCAGTACTTC. It specifies CASSLAGDRSSYEQYF.

The chain carries TRBV7-8 and TRBJ2-2; no definite D call. This CDR3 is built from 15 residues. The V end was cut by 4 bases, the J end by 4 bases, with 13 bases between. Germline V gene data show CDR1 as SGHVS and CDR2 as FQNEAQ. CDR3 sequence (DNA): TGTGCCAGCAGCTGGAGTGAACAGCCCACCGGGGAGCTGTTTTTT. Amino acid sequence: CASSWSEQPTGELFF.

This clonotype occurred a few times. V and J are TRBV7-9 and TRBJ2-1; possibly TRBD2 for D (6 bases). The germline V gene has CDR1 SEHNR and CDR2 FQNEAQ (reference sequence). The CDR3 has 17 residues. The V end was cut by 3 bases, the J end by 0 bases, with 15 bases between. The CDR3 spells CASSFFRGNSSYNEQFF. As DNA, the CDR3 is TGTGCCAGCAGCTTTTTCCGCGGGAACAGCTCCTACAATGAGCAGTTCTTC.